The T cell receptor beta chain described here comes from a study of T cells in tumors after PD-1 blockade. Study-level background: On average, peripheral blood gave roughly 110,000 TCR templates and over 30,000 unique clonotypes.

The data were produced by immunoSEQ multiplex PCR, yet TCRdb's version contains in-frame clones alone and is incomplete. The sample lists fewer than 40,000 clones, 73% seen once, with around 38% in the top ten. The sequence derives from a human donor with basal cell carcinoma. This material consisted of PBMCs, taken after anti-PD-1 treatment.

The CDR3 protein is CASWTRPGTGPGNTIYF. The CDR3, as DNA: TGTGCCAGCTGGACCCGCCCTGGGACAGGGCCTGGAAACACCATATATTTT. The chain recombines TRBV28 with TRBJ1-3; 9 bases match TRBD1. Trimming took 8 bases from V and 2 from J; bases not matched to a gene: 13. The germline V gene has CDR1 MDHEN and CDR2 SYDVKM. The CDR3 spans 17 residues.